This TCR beta chain comes out of a study of blood T cell repertoires in COVID-19. With 7 bases clipped from V and 5 bases from J, the junction kept 12 bases outside the gene matches. CDR1 and CDR2 from the germline V gene are SGDLS and YYNGEE. CDR3 length: 15 amino acids. Clones were read by immunoSEQ multiplex PCR, and TCRdb kept only the in-frame ones, dropping some. The sample lists around 230,000 clones; about 90% were seen once. Participants were aged about 18 to 100 years from roughly 25 US areas. The chain has TRBV9 and TRBJ2-7; TRBD2 matches at 10 bases. Material: PBMCs or T cells enriched from blood (not recorded which). The clonotype originates from a woman aged 40 to 50 with acute COVID-19. As DNA, the CDR3 is TGTGCCAGCCAAAAAGGGGACGGGACTAGCGACGAGCAGTACTTC. This translates into CASQKGDGTSDEQYF.